The following is a TCR beta chain sequence with its context. The CDR3 has 14 amino acids. CDR1 is SQVTM, CDR2 ANQGSEA, per germline. V lost 4 bases and J 3 bases, leaving 16 bases between the germline ends. The sample originates from a study of cytomegalovirus exposure and HLA in healthy donors. The PCR made use of 60 Vbeta and 13 Jbeta primers. The method was immunoSEQ multiplex PCR; TCRdb's version includes in-frame clones alone and lacks a portion of them. The sample has some 270,000 clones, over 90% seen once. The sequencing sample was made of PBMCs. The chain couples TRBV29-1 to TRBJ2-7; maybe TRBD2 (6 bases). The TCR was taken from a girl aged 2 to 9 in good health and CMV-seronegative. In nucleotides, the CDR3 is TGCAGCGTTGTTGACAATGCGGAGGGCTACGAGCAGTACTTC. Its translation: CSVVDNAEGYEQYF.